The rows below give T cell receptor beta chains drawn from one sample of a study of blood T cell repertoires in COVID-19. Libraries were prepared by immunoSEQ multiplex PCR; TCRdb keeps only in-frame clonotypes and omits some of them. The profile covers roughly 200,000 clones, with about nine tenths appearing a single time and 2% to 2.5% taken by the ten largest. What was sequenced was PBMCs or T cells enriched from blood (not recorded which). These receptors were taken from a woman aged 25 to 39 who had recovered from COVID-19. The CDR3 runs from the conserved cysteine through the conserved F or W. Each record gives: J gene, clone size, V gene, D gene, CDR3 protein, CDR3 DNA. A D gene is named only where the DNA matches it firmly. Clone size is shown for a subset of rows, as once, few, many or a class of expanded clone.

J: TRBJ1-3; size: -; V: TRBV6-5; D: -; CDR3: CASSSDSTGNTIYF; DNA: TGTGCCAGCAGTTCCGACTCCACTGGAAACACCATATATTTT
J: TRBJ2-4; size: -; V: TRBV15; D: -; CDR3: CATSTPFLAKNIQYF; DNA: TGTGCCACCAGCACCCCCTTTCTAGCCAAAAACATTCAGTACTTC
J: TRBJ1-1; size: -; V: TRBV18; D: -; CDR3: CASSPSQKNTEAFF; DNA: TGTGCCAGCTCACCCTCCCAGAAGAACACTGAAGCTTTCTTT
J: TRBJ1-3; size: -; V: TRBV19; D: TRBD1; CDR3: CASSRGQGPLSGNTIYF; DNA: TGTGCCAGTAGCCGGGGACAGGGTCCCCTCTCTGGAAACACCATATATTTT
J: TRBJ2-7; size: -; V: TRBV27; D: TRBD2; CDR3: CASSLTAGGYEQYF; DNA: TGTGCCAGCAGTTTAACGGCGGGAGGCTACGAGCAGTACTTC
J: TRBJ1-1; size: -; V: TRBV4-3; D: TRBD1; CDR3: CASSQTGTDKKEAFF; DNA: TGCGCCAGCAGCCAAACCGGGACAGATAAAAAAGAAGCTTTCTTT
J: TRBJ1-5; size: -; V: TRBV4-3; D: -; CDR3: CASSQEIGGTNQPQHF; DNA: TGCGCCAGCAGCCAAGAAATAGGGGGTACAAATCAGCCCCAGCATTTT
J: TRBJ2-7; size: -; V: TRBV7-2; D: TRBD2; CDR3: CASKSGGPLTYEQYF; DNA: TGTGCCAGCAAAAGCGGGGGTCCTCTAACCTACGAGCAGTACTTC
J: TRBJ1-3; size: -; V: TRBV5-1; D: -; CDR3: CASRTDSGNTIYF; DNA: TGCGCCAGCAGGACAGACTCTGGAAACACCATATATTTT
J: TRBJ2-3; size: -; V: TRBV4-3; D: -; CDR3: CASSQGVGSNLDTQYF; DNA: TGCGCCAGCAGCCAAGGAGTGGGCAGCAACCTAGATACGCAGTATTTT
J: TRBJ1-2; size: -; V: TRBV5-6; D: -; CDR3: CASSLGANYGYTF; DNA: TGTGCCAGCAGCTTGGGGGCAAACTATGGCTACACCTTC
J: TRBJ1-3; size: -; V: TRBV6-5; D: -; CDR3: CASSLSSSGNTIYF; DNA: TGTGCCAGCAGCCTCTCGAGCTCTGGAAACACCATATATTTT
J: TRBJ1-4; size: -; V: TRBV19; D: -; CDR3: CASSTPERSEKLFF; DNA: TGTGCCAGTAGTACCCCAGAGAGGAGTGAAAAACTGTTTTTT
J: TRBJ1-6; size: -; V: TRBV6-5; D: TRBD1; CDR3: CASSPGQTFLHF; DNA: TGTGCCAGCAGCCCGGGACAGACTTTTCTCCACTTT
J: TRBJ2-1; size: -; V: TRBV2; D: TRBD1; CDR3: CASSLDRGHNEQFF; DNA: TGTGCCAGCAGTTTGGACAGGGGGCACAATGAGCAGTTCTTC
J: TRBJ1-2; size: once; V: TRBV3-1/TRBV3-2; D: TRBD1; CDR3: CASSPRDRGQEGYTF; DNA: TGTGCCAGCAGCCCACGGGACAGGGGGCAGGAAGGCTACACCTTC
J: TRBJ1-6; size: once; V: TRBV5-8; D: -; CDR3: CASSFGRKAGNSPLHF; DNA: TGTGCCAGCAGCTTTGGACGGAAAGCGGGTAATTCACCCCTCCACTTT
J: TRBJ2-7; size: -; V: TRBV29-1; D: -; CDR3: CSARGWSGRYEQYF; DNA: TGCAGCGCCCGGGGATGGAGCGGAAGGTACGAGCAGTACTTC
J: TRBJ2-1; size: -; V: TRBV5-1; D: TRBD2; CDR3: CASSRGGSSYNEQFF; DNA: TGCGCCAGCAGCCGCGGGGGGAGCTCCTACAATGAGCAGTTCTTC
J: TRBJ1-2; size: -; V: TRBV7-3; D: -; CDR3: CASSVHRVSGYGYTF; DNA: TGTGCCAGCAGTGTTCACAGGGTCAGCGGCTATGGCTACACCTTC
J: TRBJ1-1; size: -; V: TRBV4-2; D: -; CDR3: CASSQDFEPKAFF; DNA: TGTGCCAGCAGCCAAGATTTCGAGCCGAAAGCTTTCTTT
J: TRBJ1-2; size: -; V: TRBV9; D: -; CDR3: CASSDFQGIGYGYTF; DNA: TGTGCCAGCAGCGATTTTCAGGGGATTGGATATGGCTACACCTTC
J: TRBJ1-1; size: -; V: TRBV5-1; D: -; CDR3: CASSLRERNTEAFF; DNA: TGCGCCAGCAGCTTGCGTGAGAGGAACACTGAAGCTTTCTTT
J: TRBJ2-1; size: -; V: TRBV4-1; D: -; CDR3: CASSQTDSLLYNEQFF; DNA: TGCGCCAGCAGCCAAACGGACAGCCTACTCTACAATGAGCAGTTCTTC
J: TRBJ1-5; size: -; V: TRBV7-2; D: -; CDR3: CASSLDFRARVNQPQHF; DNA: TGTGCCAGCAGCTTGGACTTTCGGGCTAGGGTCAATCAGCCCCAGCATTTT
J: TRBJ1-1; size: -; V: TRBV5-1; D: TRBD1; CDR3: CASSFGTAYRSTEAFF; DNA: TGCGCCAGCAGCTTTGGGACAGCCTATCGGAGCACTGAAGCTTTCTTT
J: TRBJ2-1; size: -; V: TRBV3-1/TRBV3-2; D: -; CDR3: CASSQVRGGEFF; DNA: TGTGCCAGCAGCCAAGTAAGGGGGGGAGAGTTCTTC
J: TRBJ1-5; size: -; V: TRBV12-5; D: TRBD1; CDR3: CASGPYRGEFRNQPQHF; DNA: TGTGCTAGTGGTCCCTACAGGGGGGAGTTTAGGAATCAGCCCCAGCATTTT
J: TRBJ1-4; size: -; V: TRBV6-5; D: TRBD1; CDR3: CASSLRTGEEEKLFF; DNA: TGTGCCAGCAGTTTGCGGACAGGGGAAGAAGAAAAACTGTTTTTT
J: TRBJ2-1; size: -; V: TRBV2; D: TRBD2; CDR3: CASSEALIFAGEGNEQFF; DNA: TGTGCCAGCAGTGAAGCGCTTATTTTCGCGGGAGAGGGGAATGAGCAGTTCTTC
J: TRBJ2-5; size: -; V: TRBV11-2; D: -; CDR3: CASSLHQETQYF; DNA: TGTGCCAGCAGCTTACATCAAGAGACCCAGTACTTC